One sample yielded the 17 T cell receptor beta chains listed below, sequenced in a study of PD-1 blockade in classical Hodgkin lymphoma. Measured with immunoSEQ multiplex PCR; TCRdb has only the in-frame clones, and not every one. The repertoire has roughly 7,000 clones, around 80% of them found once; the top ten carry 60%. Following autologous stem cell transplantation, relapse occurred in every patient, and exposure to brentuximab vedotin varied. This specimen consisted of peripheral blood mononuclear cells (PBMCs), obtained at baseline. The receptor set was obtained from a human donor with classical Hodgkin lymphoma.

The V and J genes are TRBV14 and TRBJ1-2; D gene ambiguous. V lost 4 bases and J lost 4, with 10 bases in between. Germline V gene lookup returns CDR1 SGHDN and CDR2 FVKESK. The CDR3 is 13 amino acids. The chain's CDR3 is CASSPNHIYGYTF. CDR3 sequence (DNA): TGTGCCAGCAGCCCGAATCACATCTATGGCTACACCTTC.

This chain connects TRBV5-6 to TRBJ2-7; D remains unclear. This CDR3 has 16 amino acids. V was cut by 0 bases and J by 0 bases, with 13 bases left in between. The germline CDR1 and CDR2 sequences are SGHDT and YYEEEE. DNA of the CDR3: TGTGCCAGCAGCTTGGAGTCTTCCATCTACTCCTACGAGCAGTACTTC. Its translation: CASSLESSIYSYEQYF.

The J gene is TRBJ1-3, the V gene TRBV7-9, with D uncertain. The CDR3 sequence is 13 residues long. Trimming shortened V by 5 bases and J by 4 bases, and 9 bases separated the two germline ends. Germline V lookup: CDR1 SEHNR, CDR2 FQNEAQ (reference sequence). CDR3 sequence reads: CASSISDGNTIYF. CDR3 DNA sequence: TGTGCCAGCAGCATCTCCGACGGAAACACCATATATTTT.

This clone has a single count. The chain carries TRBV28 and TRBJ1-2, with D possibly TRBD1 on 5 matching bases. Trimming left V 5 bases short and J 0 bases short, with 13 bases between. From germline, CDR1 is MDHEN and CDR2 SYDVKM. This CDR3 comprises 15 residues. The chain's CDR3 is CASSLAGGPNYGYTF. In DNA form, the CDR3 reads TGTGCCAGCAGTCTCGCTGGGGGACCTAACTATGGCTACACCTTC.

The chain uses TRBV19 and TRBJ2-7, with a weak D call TRBD2 (6 bases). There are 13 residues in the CDR3. V shed 5 bases and J shed 7 bases, with 15 bases lying between them. CDR1 is LNHDA, CDR2 SQIVND, per germline (reference sequence). Written as DNA, the CDR3 is TGTGCCAGTAGTTTGGGGGGATCGCGAGAGCAGTACTTC. It translates to CASSLGGSREQYF.

This sequence joins TRBV2 and TRBJ2-3; D gene uncertain. CDR3 size: 13 residues. Trimming removed 0 bases at V and 7 bases at J, with 8 bases between. The germline gives CDR1 SNHLY, CDR2 FYNNEI. The CDR3 loop is CASSEALRNTQYF. The CDR3, as DNA: TGTGCCAGCAGTGAAGCGCTCAGGAATACGCAGTATTTT.

The rearrangement joins TRBV19 to TRBJ2-1, with D perhaps TRBD1 (5 bases). Germline CDR1 reads LNHDA; CDR2 reads SQIVND (reference sequence). The CDR3 extends over 16 amino acids. V lost 7 bases to trimming and J lost 2 bases, with 18 bases between them. The CDR3 here is CASTPTLAGTYNEQFF. The CDR3 DNA reads as TGTGCCAGTACCCCAACCTTGGCAGGGACCTACAATGAGCAGTTCTTC.

CDR3: CASSLAGRQGAFGYTF. DNA of the CDR3: TGCGCCAGCAGCTTGGCCGGACGGCAGGGGGCTTTTGGCTACACCTTC. This chain uses TRBV5-1 with TRBJ1-2; TRBD1 aligns across 8 bases. V lost 0 bases to trimming and J lost 7 bases; unmatched junction nucleotides: 11. This CDR3 contains 16 residues. Germline CDR1 SGHRS, CDR2 YFSETQ.

The gene calls are TRBV7-6 and TRBJ2-1, with D possibly being TRBD2 (7 bases). The CDR3 runs 16 residues. Germline V CDR1 and CDR2: SGHVS, FNYEAQ. Trimming removed 3 bases from V and 2 bases from J, with 14 bases in between. CDR3 sequence: CASSLAGAETYNEQFF. DNA for the CDR3: TGTGCCAGCAGCTTGGCGGGGGCCGAAACCTACAATGAGCAGTTCTTC.

The chain carries TRBV30 and TRBJ2-3; TRBD2 matches at 7 bases. Germline loops: CDR1 GTSNPN, CDR2 SVGIG (reference sequence). CDR3 size: 16 residues. J was trimmed by 5 bases and V by 2 bases; bases with no gene match: 13. CDR3 DNA: TGTGCCTGGAGTCCCTTTCTAGCGGAGGAGTTAGATACGCAGTATTTT. It translates to CAWSPFLAEELDTQYF.

V is TRBV2 and J is TRBJ1-2; weak D call: TRBD1 (5 bases). The CDR3 is 15 residues long. The germline V gene encodes CDR1 SNHLY and CDR2 FYNNEI. The ends were cut back, 6 bases at V and 4 bases at J, with 18 bases in the middle. The CDR3 loop reads CASSGPRDRTYGYTF. The CDR3 DNA follows: TGTGCCAGCAGCGGTCCCCGGGACCGCACCTATGGCTACACCTTC.

CDR3 nucleotide sequence: TGTGCCAGCAGATTGGACCCGCTTACCGACTATGGCTACACCTTC. This encodes CASRLDPLTDYGYTF. V is TRBV2 and J is TRBJ1-2; no clear D gene. The CDR3 runs to 15 residues. The ends were cut back, 6 bases at V and 3 bases at J, with 17 bases in the middle. In germline, CDR1 is SNHLY, CDR2 FYNNEI.

The chain carries TRBV7-9 and TRBJ1-2; TRBD1 aligns across 7 bases. V shed 4 bases and J 4 bases; nucleotides not matched to a gene: 15. Germline assignment: CDR1 SEHNR and CDR2 FQNEAQ (reference sequence). The length of the CDR3 is 17 residues. The CDR3 spells CASSSPLVDREGYGYTF. The CDR3 coding sequence is TGTGCCAGCAGCTCCCCCCTAGTTGACAGGGAAGGCTATGGCTACACCTTC.

The V gene is TRBV4-3, the J gene TRBJ2-5; D possibly matches TRBD1 or TRBD2 (5 bases each). Trimming stripped 4 bases from V and 2 bases from J, with 17 bases between. The CDR3 contains 16 residues. CDR1 and CDR2 from the germline V gene are LGHNA and YSLEER. CDR3 residues: CASSREPGPGQETQYF. The CDR3, as DNA: TGCGCCAGCAGCCGAGAACCGGGACCGGGACAAGAGACCCAGTACTTC.

The chain links TRBV5-4 to TRBJ2-3, with 9 bases identical to TRBD2. Germline V gives CDR1 SGHNT, CDR2 YYREEE (reference sequence). J gave up 6 bases and V 2 bases, and 4 bases lay outside the gene matches. This CDR3 comprises 14 residues. The chain's CDR3 is CASSLGSGGDTQYF. CDR3 in DNA: TGTGCCAGCAGCTTAGGTAGCGGGGGTGATACGCAGTATTTT.

The genes are TRBV30 and TRBJ1-1; no definite D call. In germline, CDR1 is GTSNPN, CDR2 SVGIG (reference sequence). Trimming removed 3 bases at V and 5 bases at J, with 16 bases between. The CDR3 has 14 residues. CDR3 nucleotides: TGTGCCTGGAGGGCCCGGTGGGGAACAACTGAAGCTTTCTTT. It is translated as CAWRARWGTTEAFF.

This clone counts as large. The chain links TRBV14 to TRBJ2-1, with D possibly matching TRBD1 (5 bases). CDR3 length: 12 residues. V lost 4 bases, J lost 8 bases, and 9 bases lay in between. CDR1 SGHDN and CDR2 FVKESK come from the germline V gene. The CDR3 spells CASSPSGYEQFF. As DNA, the CDR3 is TGTGCCAGCAGCCCCTCAGGGTATGAGCAGTTCTTC.